This T cell receptor (beta chain) was sequenced for a study of blood T cell repertoires in COVID-19. V trimming: 5 bases; J trimming: 2 bases; junction bases outside the gene matches: 6. Per the germline V gene, CDR1 is GTSNPN and CDR2 is SVGIG (reference sequence). The CDR3 length is 14 residues. Living in 20 to 30 US areas, the participants were between roughly 18 and 90 years of age. Per the original data handling: Amplified reference gene primers provided the basis for estimating nucleated cell counts. Sequencing was performed with immunoSEQ multiplex PCR; in TCRdb, only in-frame clones are kept and a portion is missing. V, J and clone size derive from that table, while D and trimming were established from the DNA sequence. This table holds roughly 250,000 clones, around nine tenths found once. This clone appeared once.

The V call is TRBV30, the J call TRBJ2-7, with TRBD1 matching 10 bases. This receptor was taken from a woman aged 50 to 60 who had recovered from COVID-19. Sequenced sample: PBMCs or T cells enriched from blood (not recorded which). CDR3 sequence: CAWRGQGVTYEQYF. CDR3 nucleotides: TGTGCCTGGCGTGGACAGGGGGTAACCTACGAGCAGTACTTC.